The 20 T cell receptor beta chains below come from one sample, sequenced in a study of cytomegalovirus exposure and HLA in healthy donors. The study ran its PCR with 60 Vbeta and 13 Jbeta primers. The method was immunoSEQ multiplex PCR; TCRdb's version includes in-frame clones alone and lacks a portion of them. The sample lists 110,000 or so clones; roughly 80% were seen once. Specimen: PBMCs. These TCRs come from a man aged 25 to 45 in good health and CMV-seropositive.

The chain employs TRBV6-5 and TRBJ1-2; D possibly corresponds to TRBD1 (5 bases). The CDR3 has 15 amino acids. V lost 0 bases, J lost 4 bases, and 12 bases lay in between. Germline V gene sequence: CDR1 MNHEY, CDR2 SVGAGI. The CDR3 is CASSYSSGSGYGYTF. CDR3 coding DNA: TGTGCCAGCAGTTACTCCTCAGGGTCGGGCTATGGCTACACCTTC.

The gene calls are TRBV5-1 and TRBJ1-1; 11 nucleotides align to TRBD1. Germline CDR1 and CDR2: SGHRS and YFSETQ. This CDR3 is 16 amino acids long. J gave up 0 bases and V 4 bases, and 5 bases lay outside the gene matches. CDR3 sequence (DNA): TGCGCCAGCAGCCCGGGACAGGGGGGCCTGAACACTGAAGCTTTCTTT. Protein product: CASSPGQGGLNTEAFF. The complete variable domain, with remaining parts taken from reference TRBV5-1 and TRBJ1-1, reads KAGVTQTPRYLIKTRGQQVTLSCSPISGHRSVSWYQQTPGQGLQFLFEYFSETQRNKGNFPGRFSGRQFSNSRSEMNVSTLELGDSALYLCASSPGQGGLNTEAFFGQGTRLTVV.

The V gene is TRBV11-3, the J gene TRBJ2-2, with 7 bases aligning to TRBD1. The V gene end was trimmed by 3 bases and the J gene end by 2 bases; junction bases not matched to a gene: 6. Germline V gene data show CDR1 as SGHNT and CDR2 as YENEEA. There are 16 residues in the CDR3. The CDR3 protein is CASSLAGGFNTGELFF. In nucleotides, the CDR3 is TGTGCCAGCAGCTTGGCAGGGGGATTTAACACCGGGGAGCTGTTTTTT.

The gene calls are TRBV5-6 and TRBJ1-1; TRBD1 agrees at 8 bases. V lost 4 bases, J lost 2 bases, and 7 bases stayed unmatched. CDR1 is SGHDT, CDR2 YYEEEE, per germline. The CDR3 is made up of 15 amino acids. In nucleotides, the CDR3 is TGTGCCAGCAGCAGATACAGGGGGAAAAACACTGAAGCTTTCTTT. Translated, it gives CASSRYRGKNTEAFF.

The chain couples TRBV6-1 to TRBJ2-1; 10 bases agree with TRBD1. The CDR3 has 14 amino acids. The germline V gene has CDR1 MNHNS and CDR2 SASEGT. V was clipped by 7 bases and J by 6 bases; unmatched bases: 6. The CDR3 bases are TGTGCCAGCACAGGGACAGGGGCCGGCAATGAGCAGTTCTTC. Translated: CASTGTGAGNEQFF.

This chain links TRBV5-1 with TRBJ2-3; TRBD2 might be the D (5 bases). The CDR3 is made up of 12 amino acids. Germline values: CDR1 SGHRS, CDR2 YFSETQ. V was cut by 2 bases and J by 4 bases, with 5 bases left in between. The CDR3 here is CASSFSADTQYF. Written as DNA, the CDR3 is TGCGCCAGCAGCTTTAGCGCAGATACGCAGTATTTT.

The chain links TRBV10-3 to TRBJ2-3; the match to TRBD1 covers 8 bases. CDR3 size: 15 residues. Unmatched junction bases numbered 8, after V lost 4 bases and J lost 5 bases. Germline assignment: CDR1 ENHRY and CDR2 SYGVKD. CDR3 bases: TGTGCCATCAGTGGATCCGGGACAGGTTTAGATACGCAGTATTTT. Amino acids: CAISGSGTGLDTQYF.

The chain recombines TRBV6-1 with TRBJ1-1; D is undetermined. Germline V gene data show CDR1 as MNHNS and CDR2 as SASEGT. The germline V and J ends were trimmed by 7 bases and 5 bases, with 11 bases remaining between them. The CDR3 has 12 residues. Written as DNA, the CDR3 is TGTGCCAGCAAGGCGGGGTGGACTGAAGCTTTCTTT. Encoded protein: CASKAGWTEAFF.

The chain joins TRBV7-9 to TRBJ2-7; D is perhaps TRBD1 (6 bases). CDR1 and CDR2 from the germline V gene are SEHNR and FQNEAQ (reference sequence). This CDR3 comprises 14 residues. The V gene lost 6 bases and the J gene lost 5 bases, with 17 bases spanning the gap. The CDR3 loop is CASREPGVSDEQYF. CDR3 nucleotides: TGTGCCAGCAGGGAACCAGGGGTAAGCGACGAGCAGTACTTC.

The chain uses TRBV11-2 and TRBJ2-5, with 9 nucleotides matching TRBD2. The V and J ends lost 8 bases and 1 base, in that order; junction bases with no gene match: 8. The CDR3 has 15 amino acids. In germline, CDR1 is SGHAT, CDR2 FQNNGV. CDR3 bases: TGTGCCAGCGGGCCGCGGGGGGGATTCCAAGAGACCCAGTACTTC. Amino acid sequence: CASGPRGGFQETQYF.

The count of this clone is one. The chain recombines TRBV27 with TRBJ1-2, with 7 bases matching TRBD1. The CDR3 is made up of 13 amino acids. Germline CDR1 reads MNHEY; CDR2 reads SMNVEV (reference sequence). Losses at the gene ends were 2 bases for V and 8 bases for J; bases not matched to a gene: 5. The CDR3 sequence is CASSLGAGGGYTF. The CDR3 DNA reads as TGTGCCAGCAGTTTAGGGGCAGGGGGGGGCTACACCTTC.

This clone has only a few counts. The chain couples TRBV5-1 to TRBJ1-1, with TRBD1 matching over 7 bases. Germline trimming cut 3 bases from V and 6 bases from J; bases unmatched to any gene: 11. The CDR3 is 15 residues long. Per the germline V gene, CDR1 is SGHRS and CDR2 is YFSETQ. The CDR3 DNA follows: TGCGCCAGCAGCTCGACGGGACAGATAGCGGCTGAAGCTTTCTTT. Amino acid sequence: CASSSTGQIAAEAFF.

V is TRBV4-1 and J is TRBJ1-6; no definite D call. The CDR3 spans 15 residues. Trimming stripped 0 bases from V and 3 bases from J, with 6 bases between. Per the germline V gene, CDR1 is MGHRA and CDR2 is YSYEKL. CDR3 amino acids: CASSQDSGYNSPLHF. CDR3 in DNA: TGCGCCAGCAGCCAAGACAGCGGCTATAATTCACCCCTCCACTTT.

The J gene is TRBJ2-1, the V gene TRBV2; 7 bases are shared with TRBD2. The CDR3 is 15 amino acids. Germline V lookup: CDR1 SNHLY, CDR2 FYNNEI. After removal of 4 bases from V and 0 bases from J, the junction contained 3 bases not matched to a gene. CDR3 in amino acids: CASSGGGGSYNEQFF. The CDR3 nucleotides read TGTGCCAGCAGTGGAGGCGGGGGCTCCTACAATGAGCAGTTCTTC.

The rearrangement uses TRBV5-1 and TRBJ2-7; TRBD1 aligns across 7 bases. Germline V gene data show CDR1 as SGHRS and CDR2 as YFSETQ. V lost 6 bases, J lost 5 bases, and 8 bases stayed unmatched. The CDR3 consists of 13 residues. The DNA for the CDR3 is TGCGCCAGCAACGTCGACAGGGACGACGAGCAGTACTTC. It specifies CASNVDRDDEQYF.

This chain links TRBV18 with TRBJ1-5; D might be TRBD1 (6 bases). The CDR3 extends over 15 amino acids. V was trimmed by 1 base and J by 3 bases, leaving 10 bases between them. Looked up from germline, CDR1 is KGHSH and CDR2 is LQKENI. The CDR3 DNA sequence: TGTGCCAGCTCACCACTACAGGGCCTCAATCAGCCCCAGCATTTT. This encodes CASSPLQGLNQPQHF.

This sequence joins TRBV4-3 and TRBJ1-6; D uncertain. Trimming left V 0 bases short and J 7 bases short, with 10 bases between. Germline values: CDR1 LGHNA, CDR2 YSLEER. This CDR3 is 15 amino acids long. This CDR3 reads CASSQEEGRNSPLHF. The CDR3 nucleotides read TGCGCCAGCAGCCAAGAAGAGGGAAGAAATTCACCCCTCCACTTT.

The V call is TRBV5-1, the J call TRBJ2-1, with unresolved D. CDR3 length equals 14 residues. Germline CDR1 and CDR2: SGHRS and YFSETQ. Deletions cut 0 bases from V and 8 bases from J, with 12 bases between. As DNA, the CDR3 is TGCGCCAGCAGCTTGGAGACACTTAGGTATGAGCAGTTCTTC. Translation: CASSLETLRYEQFF.

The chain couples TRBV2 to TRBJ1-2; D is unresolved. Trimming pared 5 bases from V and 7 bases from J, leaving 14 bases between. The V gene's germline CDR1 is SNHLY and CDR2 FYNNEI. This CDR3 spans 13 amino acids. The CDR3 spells CASSFRPSGGYTF. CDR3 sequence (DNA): TGTGCCAGCAGTTTCCGGCCGAGCGGTGGCTACACCTTC.

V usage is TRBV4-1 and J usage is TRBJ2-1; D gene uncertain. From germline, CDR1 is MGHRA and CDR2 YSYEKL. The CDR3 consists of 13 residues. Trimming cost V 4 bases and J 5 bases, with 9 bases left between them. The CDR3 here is CASSPPGNNEQFF. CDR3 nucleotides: TGCGCCAGCAGCCCCCCAGGTAACAATGAGCAGTTCTTC.